The 31 T cell receptor beta chains reported below all come from one sample, sequenced in a study of T cell responses to AZD1222 COVID-19 vaccine. Assay: immunoSEQ multiplex PCR; the TCRdb copy retains only in-frame clones and omits some. The sample records about 120,000 clones, approximately 83% being singletons. The material was peripheral blood, obtained on day 0 of AZD1222 vaccination. Receptor source: an adult in good health.

The V call is TRBV7-2, the J call TRBJ1-2; D is unresolved. V lost 0 bases to trimming and J lost 2 bases, with 7 bases between them. The CDR3 consists of 14 residues. Germline CDR1 and CDR2: SGHTA and FQGNSA. CDR3 region: CASSLAPGNYGYTF. In DNA form, the CDR3 reads TGTGCCAGCAGCTTAGCGCCTGGGAACTATGGCTACACCTTC.

This chain links TRBV19 with TRBJ1-2; D gene unclear. This CDR3 has 13 residues. Germline assignment: CDR1 LNHDA and CDR2 SQIVND (reference sequence). V lost 3 bases, J lost 4 bases, and 9 bases lay in between. CDR3 nucleotide sequence: TGTGCCAGTAGTATGGGTATCACCTATGGCTACACCTTC. Translating it yields CASSMGITYGYTF. The entire variable domain, with the rest obtained from reference TRBV19 and TRBJ1-2, is as follows: DGGITQSPKYLFRKEGQNVTLSCEQNLNHDAMYWYRQDPGQGLRLIYYSQIVNDFQKGDIAEGYSVSREKKESFPLTVTSAQKNPTAFYLCASSMGITYGYTFGSGTRLTVV.

The chain uses TRBV24-1 and TRBJ2-2; 7 bases line up with TRBD1. The CDR3 runs 17 residues. Losses at the gene ends were 1 base for V and 2 bases for J; bases not matched to a gene: 6. Germline-derived CDR1 and CDR2 are KGHDR and SFDVKD. The CDR3 coding sequence is TGTGCCACCAGTGATTTACCGGGACAGCAAAACACCGGGGAGCTGTTTTTT. It yields the protein CATSDLPGQQNTGELFF.

V gene TRBV9 combines with J gene TRBJ2-1, with D uncertain. The germline gives CDR1 SGDLS, CDR2 YYNGEE. The CDR3 runs to 15 residues. V was pared by 4 bases and J by 3 bases, with 14 bases between. The CDR3 coding sequence is TGTGCCAGCAGCCGTGTCAGCCGCCTCTACAATGAGCAGTTCTTC. Its protein is CASSRVSRLYNEQFF.

This rearrangement joins TRBV19 to TRBJ1-5; D is possibly TRBD1 (5 bases). Germline values: CDR1 LNHDA, CDR2 SQIVND (reference sequence). V gave up 6 bases and J gave up 1 base, with 16 bases separating them. The CDR3 totals 16 residues. CDR3 residues: CASSHEVGDSNQPQHF. CDR3 nucleotide sequence: TGTGCCAGTAGCCACGAGGTTGGGGACAGCAATCAGCCCCAGCATTTT.

The J gene is TRBJ1-3, the V gene TRBV5-1; D is undetermined. Germline CDR1 and CDR2: SGHRS and YFSETQ. Between the trimmed V and J ends, which lost 4 bases and 0 bases, there was a span of 11 bases. CDR3 length: 15 residues. The CDR3: CASSTGRDSGNTIYF. CDR3 bases: TGCGCCAGCAGCACCGGACGTGACTCTGGAAACACCATATATTTT.

The genes are TRBV6-5 and TRBJ2-5, with D possibly being TRBD2 (5 bases). This CDR3 has 14 residues. Deletions cut 8 bases from V and 2 bases from J, with 15 bases between. CDR1 is MNHEY, CDR2 SVGAGI, per germline. The CDR3 loop reads CASDSGWLQETQYF. The DNA of the CDR3 is TGTGCCAGCGACTCGGGATGGCTACAAGAGACCCAGTACTTC.

For this clone: One junction end disagrees with the germline gene, perhaps due to a read error. The CDR3 protein is CASSEWTSNF. The CDR3 DNA sequence: TGTGCCAGCAGTGAATGGACGTCAAATTTT. The chain recombines TRBV6-1 with TRBJ2-3; D remains unclear. Germline values: CDR1 MNHNS, CDR2 SASEGT. CDR3 size: 10 residues.

The chain links TRBV6-5 to TRBJ2-7, with 7 bases that match TRBD1. In germline, CDR1 is MNHEY, CDR2 SVGAGI. The ends lost 5 bases at V and 7 bases at J; junction bases unmatched: 5. CDR3 length: 12 residues. The CDR3 nucleotides read TGTGCCAGCAGTACAGGGGAGCGTGAGCAGTACTTC. It yields the protein CASSTGEREQYF.

The V call is TRBV6-5, the J call TRBJ2-7; possibly TRBD2 for D (5 bases). Deletions cut 7 bases from V and 0 bases from J, with 7 bases between. Germline lookup yields CDR1 MNHEY and CDR2 SVGAGI. The length of the CDR3 is 12 residues. The CDR3 coding sequence is TGTGCCAGCACGGGGAGCTCCTACGAGCAGTACTTC. Its translation is CASTGSSYEQYF.

The chain employs TRBV2 and TRBJ1-5; no clear D gene. CDR1 and CDR2 (germline): SNHLY, FYNNEI. The CDR3 sequence is 16 residues long. V was trimmed by 0 bases and J by 7 bases, leaving 16 bases between them. The CDR3 loop is CASSEALAGPSQPQHF. CDR3 DNA sequence: TGTGCCAGCAGTGAAGCGCTTGCGGGTCCATCCCAGCCCCAGCATTTT.

The CDR3 sequence is CASEWDSEAFF. CDR3 in DNA: TGTGCCAGCGAATGGGACAGTGAAGCTTTCTTT. This sequence joins TRBV6-5 and TRBJ1-1, with 7 positions matching TRBD1. J gave up 7 bases and V 8 bases, and 4 bases lay outside the gene matches. Germline CDR1 and CDR2: MNHEY and SVGAGI. The CDR3 runs 11 residues.

This chain connects TRBV7-2 to TRBJ1-1; 7 nucleotides agree with TRBD1. The germline V gene encodes CDR1 SGHTA and CDR2 FQGNSA. There are 14 residues in the CDR3. V lost 5 bases to trimming and J lost 3 bases; unmatched junction nucleotides: 6. The CDR3 reads CASSDGDRHTEAFF. The CDR3 region has the DNA TGTGCCAGCAGCGACGGGGACAGACACACTGAAGCTTTCTTT.

The rearrangement links TRBV10-1 to TRBJ2-1; 15 nucleotides align to TRBD2. This CDR3 spans 16 amino acids. With 2 bases clipped from V and 15 bases from J, the junction kept 11 bases outside the gene matches. Germline V lookup: CDR1 WNHNN, CDR2 SYGVQD (reference sequence). CDR3 DNA sequence: TGCGCCAGCAGTGAGCGCGGGACTAGCGGGAGGCCCTTAAGGTTCTTC. The encoded protein is CASSERGTSGRPLRFF.

The chain employs TRBV19 and TRBJ1-2; no reliable D call. CDR3 length: 12 residues. The germline V gene has CDR1 LNHDA and CDR2 SQIVND (reference sequence). The V end was cut by 1 base, the J end by 8 bases, with 8 bases between. The CDR3 DNA is TGTGCCAGTAGTATAGGTCTCCTAGGCTACACCTTC. Encoded protein: CASSIGLLGYTF.

V gene TRBV7-2 combines with J gene TRBJ2-2; unclear D gene. This CDR3 region has 14 residues. Germline V gene sequence: CDR1 SGHTA, CDR2 FQGNSA. Deletions cut 1 base from V and 1 base from J, with 4 bases between. The CDR3 DNA reads TGTGCCAGCAGCTTAGGACGGAACACCGGGGAGCTGTTTTTT. Its translation: CASSLGRNTGELFF.

This clone was seen once. The chain carries TRBV28 and TRBJ1-2, with D unresolved. Germline V gives CDR1 MDHEN, CDR2 SYDVKM. The CDR3 runs to 14 residues. Trimming removed 6 bases from V and 0 bases from J, with 11 bases in between. CDR3 DNA: TGTGCCAGCAGGACGGGCCCAACTAACTATGGCTACACCTTC. This sequence encodes CASRTGPTNYGYTF.

The chain combines TRBV24-1 with TRBJ2-1; D not certain. Germline V CDR1 and CDR2: KGHDR, SFDVKD. The CDR3 has 12 residues. The V gene lost 3 bases and the J gene lost 5 bases, with 4 bases spanning the gap. In DNA form, the CDR3 reads TGTGCCACCAGTGATCGGGACAATGAGCAGTTCTTC. This encodes CATSDRDNEQFF.

The gene calls are TRBV14 and TRBJ2-6; D not resolved. Germline V gives CDR1 SGHDN, CDR2 FVKESK. There are 12 residues in the CDR3. Trimming left V 7 bases short and J 1 base short, with 2 bases between. The CDR3 DNA reads TGTGCCAGCAATTCTGGGGCCAACGTCCTGACTTTC. Its translation: CASNSGANVLTF.

This clone was found once. The V call is TRBV4-1, the J call TRBJ2-1, with D perhaps matching TRBD2 (6 bases). The CDR3 loop spans 15 amino acids. V was pared by 0 bases and J by 0 bases, with 6 bases between. From germline, CDR1 is MGHRA and CDR2 YSYEKL. CDR3 loop: CASSQDGGSYNEQFF. As DNA, the CDR3 is TGCGCCAGCAGCCAAGACGGGGGCTCCTACAATGAGCAGTTCTTC.

The rearrangement joins TRBV18 to TRBJ2-3, with 9 positions matching TRBD2. Trimming at V came to 6 bases and at J to 3 bases, leaving 7 bases not matched to a gene. Germline loops: CDR1 KGHSH, CDR2 LQKENI. The CDR3 has 15 amino acids. DNA for the CDR3: TGTGCCAGCTCCCCTCGCGGGGGGGCGACAGATACGCAGTATTTT. Translated, it gives CASSPRGGATDTQYF.

The chain carries TRBV6-1 and TRBJ1-3; TRBD1 matches at 7 bases. V lost 2 bases to trimming and J lost 4 bases; unmatched junction nucleotides: 2. The CDR3 length is 14 residues. CDR1 is MNHNS and CDR2 is SASEGT in the germline V gene. The CDR3 here is CASSENRGGNTIYF. In DNA, the CDR3 is TGTGCCAGCAGTGAAAACAGGGGAGGAAACACCATATATTTT.

The CDR3 sequence: CASSSLRGRAHYEQYF. In DNA, the CDR3 is TGTGCCAGCAGCTCGCTGAGGGGCAGGGCACACTACGAGCAGTACTTC. The genes are TRBV11-2 and TRBJ2-7; D may correspond to TRBD1 or TRBD2 (5 bases each). Trimming cost V 4 bases and J 3 bases, with 19 bases left between them. Germline CDR1 is SGHAT and CDR2 is FQNNGV. There are 16 residues in the CDR3.

The chain couples TRBV5-1 to TRBJ2-1; the D gene is possibly TRBD1 (5 bases). V gave up 6 bases and J gave up 9 bases, with 19 bases separating them. This CDR3 region has 14 residues. Germline CDR1 reads SGHRS; CDR2 reads YFSETQ. In nucleotides, the CDR3 is TGCGCCAGCAAAGAGGATGGGGCCCTCGGTGAGCAGTTCTTC. It codes for CASKEDGALGEQFF. Filled out from reference TRBV5-1 and TRBJ2-1, the complete variable domain reads KAGVTQTPRYLIKTRGQQVTLSCSPISGHRSVSWYQQTPGQGLQFLFEYFSETQRNKGNFPGRFSGRQFSNSRSEMNVSTLELGDSALYLCASKEDGALGEQFFGPGTRLTVL.

The genes are TRBV19 and TRBJ1-5; D uncertain. The CDR3 has 15 residues. Germline CDR1 LNHDA, CDR2 SQIVND (reference sequence). The V and J ends lost 1 base and 2 bases respectively, with 9 bases between them. The CDR3 sequence: CASSIVLQGNQPQHF. As DNA, the CDR3 is TGTGCCAGTAGTATAGTTTTGCAGGGCAATCAGCCCCAGCATTTT. The full variable domain, its missing parts supplied by reference TRBV19 and TRBJ1-5, is DGGITQSPKYLFRKEGQNVTLSCEQNLNHDAMYWYRQDPGQGLRLIYYSQIVNDFQKGDIAEGYSVSREKKESFPLTVTSAQKNPTAFYLCASSIVLQGNQPQHFGDGTRLSIL.

The J gene is TRBJ2-3, the V gene TRBV30; unclear D gene. Between the trimmed V and J ends, which lost 6 bases and 8 bases, there was a span of 12 bases. Germline CDR1 GTSNPN, CDR2 SVGIG (reference sequence). CDR3 size: 11 residues. The CDR3 here is CACQIVATQYF. CDR3 bases: TGTGCCTGCCAGATCGTTGCTACGCAGTATTTT.

This chain uses TRBV7-2 with TRBJ1-5; D is uncertain. CDR1 and CDR2 from the germline V gene are SGHTA and FQGNSA. This CDR3 is 15 amino acids long. The germline V and J ends were trimmed by 2 bases and 5 bases, with 13 bases remaining between them. The CDR3 region is CASSLRWGSDQPQHF. The DNA of the CDR3 is TGTGCCAGCAGCTTACGGTGGGGTTCCGATCAGCCCCAGCATTTT.

The gene calls are TRBV21-1 and TRBJ1-5. TRBV21-1 is classified as a pseudogene. CDR3 length: 16 amino acids. The CDR3 here is CASSKKTRGQNQPQHF. CDR3 nucleotides: TGTGCCAGCAGCAAAAAGACCCGGGGGCAGAATCAGCCCCAGCATTTT.

This clone was seen once. The rearrangement joins TRBV3-1 (or the pseudogene TRBV3-2) to TRBJ1-2, with unresolved D. The CDR3 runs 14 residues. Trimming stripped 4 bases from V and 7 bases from J, with 16 bases between. Germline V lookup: CDR1 LGHDT, CDR2 YNNKEL (reference sequence). The CDR3 loop reads CASSRVGGSGGYTF. The CDR3 region has the DNA TGTGCCAGCAGCCGCGTGGGAGGGTCGGGTGGCTACACCTTC.

The chain recombines TRBV7-9 with TRBJ1-5; 8 bases match TRBD1. The CDR3 contains 16 residues. Germline values: CDR1 SEHNR, CDR2 FQNEAQ (reference sequence). With V trimmed by 4 bases and J by 5 bases, 10 bases remained unmatched. In DNA, the CDR3 is TGTGCCAGCAGCTCCAAGGACAGGGCGGGGGATCAGCCCCAGCATTTT. Protein: CASSSKDRAGDQPQHF.

The chain uses TRBV19 and TRBJ1-2; D is uncertain. The CDR3 has 13 amino acids. The germline V gene encodes CDR1 LNHDA and CDR2 SQIVND (reference sequence). Trimming took 7 bases from V and 4 from J, leaving 13 bases between them. The CDR3 coding sequence is TGTGCCAGTATTGCGTCCGCGGGCTATGGCTACACCTTC. It translates to CASIASAGYGYTF.